The clone carrying this T cell receptor (beta chain) was seen more than once but under ten times. Antigen: not known. The data were taken from a study of T-cell memory formation after mild COVID-19. Each CDR3 protein is one row after TCRdb ran MiXCR on the 5' RACE reads. The table shows approximately 400,000 distinct CDR3 sequences, with over 15% occurring only once. This CDR3 is built from 15 residues. The V end was cut by 5 bases, the J end by 4 bases, with 18 bases between. Germline V gene sequence: CDR1 SGHRS, CDR2 YFSETQ. Points from the study as a whole: Proof of SARS-CoV-2 specificity was absent for the second-wave clones that crested on day 37. Cross-reactive memory apparently joined, as some responding clones appeared in pre-infection memory.

Sequenced material: PBMCs or a T cell subset sorted from them (not recorded which). This clonotype was sampled from a man younger than 35 who had mild COVID-19 (a few samples of this study predate the infection). Cell type and time point are not known. This chain links TRBV5-1 with TRBJ1-2, with unresolved D. In nucleotides, the CDR3 is TGCGCCAGCAGGAATCTCGGCACAGTCACCTATGGCTACACCTTC. This gives the protein CASRNLGTVTYGYTF.